The 7 T cell receptor beta chains given below trace back to one sample, sequenced in a study of regulatory T cells in long-lasting Graves disease (dated by TCRdb to the early 2020s). This specimen's time point label, interpreted: newly diagnosed GD, antithyroid drugs for less than 3 months. RNA was extracted from PBMCs in TRIzol for both TCR sequencing and RNA sequencing. The library was built by means of multiplex PCR. Sequencer: Illumina HiSeq 4000. CDR3 regions were amplified by Arm-PCR with iRepertoire HTBI primers to construct TCR beta libraries. TCRdb redid the processing of the public reads, applying fastp at Q25 and MiXCR, and retained in-frame beta chains. Every entry covers one CDR3 protein and lists the most common genes and DNA from its rows. Across this sample there are fewer than 650,000 distinct CDR3 sequences, with about 15% seen only once. The ten largest clones capture more than 10% of the sample.

These data also formed part of another study, on T cells in Graves' hyperthyroidism and ophthalmopathy.

This specimen consisted of peripheral blood mononuclear cells (PBMCs), obtained at new diagnosis, from a patient treated with antithyroid drugs. The receptor set was obtained from a man in his late teens or twenties with Graves disease. Donor details come from another sample of the same person, matched by shared clones.

This rearrangement joins TRBV5-1 to TRBJ2-3, with 12 bases lining up with TRBD1. This CDR3 is 17 amino acids long. V was clipped by 2 bases and J by 2 bases; unmatched bases: 6. Germline CDR1 SGHRS, CDR2 YFSETQ. The CDR3 DNA reads as TGCGCCAGCAGCTTACAGGGACAGGGGGCTTTCACAGATACGCAGTATTTT. It specifies CASSLQGQGAFTDTQYF.

The chain uses TRBV7-2 and TRBJ1-2; no definite D call. The CDR3 totals 16 residues. Germline V lookup: CDR1 SGHTA, CDR2 FQGNSA. Trimming cost V 1 base and J 0 bases, with 12 bases left between them. The CDR3, as DNA: TGTGCCAGCAGCTTAGGGAATTATATAACTAACTATGGCTACACCTTC. It encodes CASSLGNYITNYGYTF.

This clonotype was detected a few times. The rearrangement uses TRBV20-1 and TRBJ2-1, with TRBD2 matching over 11 bases. V lost 3 bases, J lost 8 bases, and 12 bases stayed unmatched. Looked up from germline, CDR1 is DFQATT and CDR2 is SNEGSKA (reference sequence). The CDR3 runs 16 residues. CDR3 DNA sequence: TGCAGTGCTAGGGGCTTATATAGCGGGAGGGCCTATGAGCAGTTCTTC. Its translation: CSARGLYSGRAYEQFF.

This clonotype appeared a few times. This rearrangement joins TRBV24-1 to TRBJ2-1, with D maybe TRBD1 (6 bases). This CDR3 is built from 17 residues. Trimming cost V 5 bases and J 5 bases, with 21 bases left between them. Germline CDR1 and CDR2: KGHDR and SFDVKD. The CDR3 is CATSVVGQGPFDNEQFF. The DNA for the CDR3 is TGTGCCACCAGTGTGGTCGGGCAGGGGCCGTTTGACAATGAGCAGTTCTTC.

This clonotype occurred many times. V is TRBV6-1 and J is TRBJ2-7; no definite D call. Trimming removed 7 bases at V and 5 bases at J, with 15 bases between. The CDR3 covers 13 residues. Germline V gene lookup returns CDR1 MNHNS and CDR2 SASEGT. CDR3 loop: CASTSRASDEQYF. The CDR3 DNA reads TGTGCCAGCACCTCCCGGGCGTCCGACGAGCAGTACTTC.

The CDR3 sequence: CASSLGQRTDTQYF. CDR3 DNA sequence: TGTGCCAGCAGTTTAGGGCAGCGCACAGATACGCAGTATTTT. This chain connects TRBV12-3 or TRBV12-4 to TRBJ2-3; no clear D gene. V lost 1 base, J lost 1 base, and 6 bases lay in between. This CDR3 region has 14 residues.

The J gene is TRBJ2-7, the V gene TRBV12-3 or TRBV12-4; weak D call: TRBD2 (5 bases). The V and J ends lost 5 bases and 3 bases respectively, with 14 bases between them. The CDR3 has 14 residues. The CDR3 bases are TGTGCCAGCAGTCCCAGACTAACCTACTACGAGCAGTACTTC. Translation: CASSPRLTYYEQYF.